This T cell receptor beta chain was captured by sequencing in a study of blood T cell repertoires in COVID-19. The CDR3 extends over 14 amino acids. Trimming took off 5 bases at V and 8 bases at J, with 18 bases between the two ends. Germline CDR1 ENHRY, CDR2 SYGVKD. Self-reported history from a screening survey and questionnaire set each donor's cohort. Cohort 3 donors were reported recovered after two negative PCRs, clearance, or symptom resolution. Authors' methods: By means of reference gene primer amplification, nucleated cell counts were estimated. Sequenced by immunoSEQ multiplex PCR; TCRdb stores in-frame clones only, minus some. The V and J calls and clone size were taken over from that table, and D and trimming were inferred from the DNA. In the table there are about 330,000 clones, around 84% of which are singletons.

The receptor's source is a young woman who had recovered from COVID-19. Material: PBMCs or T cells enriched from blood (not recorded which). The chain uses TRBV10-3 and TRBJ1-2; D gene ambiguous. CDR3 sequence: CAISPPDYSGGYTF. CDR3 DNA sequence: TGTGCCATCAGTCCCCCGGATTACAGCGGAGGCTACACCTTC.